The T cell receptor (beta chain) described here comes from a study of blood T cells in healthy people across ages. Regarding the study as a whole: Per million T cells, the diversity of TCR beta decreased roughly linearly as age advanced. More naive CD4+ cells and higher diversity were found in long-lived than in aged donors.

The second PCR ran about 6 to 12 cycles with a sample-barcoded 5' primer and J-beta primers. Researchers report that each sample yielded at least 3 million CDR3-containing paired-end reads. One entry per CDR3 protein results from TCRdb running MiXCR on the 5' RACE reads. The repertoire includes 850,000 to 1,000,000 distinct CDR3 sequences, roughly 51% of them detected once, and about 21% sits in the top ten. In terms of origin and age, donors were healthy Caucasian individuals from Russia aged about 6 to 100. This clonotype was seen a handful of times. Antigen specificity is unknown. A much larger clone is a single base away; this may be a read error. The CDR3 is 14 residues long. Trimming left V 4 bases short and J 7 bases short, with 17 bases between. CDR1 is SGHTA, CDR2 FQGNSA, per germline.

This clonotype was obtained from a woman aged 55-69 years in good health. The V call is TRBV7-2, the J call TRBJ2-7; no clear D. Sample: blood. The CDR3 spells CASSSSTAYNEQYF. The CDR3 DNA follows: TGTGCCAGCAGCTCTTCGACTGCCTACAATGAGCAGTACTTC. Combining the CDR3 with reference TRBV7-2 and TRBJ2-7 gives the whole variable domain GAGVSQSPSNKVTEKGKDVELRCDPISGHTALYWYRQSLGQGLEFLIYFQGNSAPDKSGLPSDRFSAERTGGSVSTLTIQRTQQEDSAVYLCASSSSTAYNEQYFGPGTRLTVT.